The rows below give T cell receptor beta chains drawn from one sample of a study of PD-1 blockade in classical Hodgkin lymphoma. Repertoires were generated with immunoSEQ multiplex PCR, while TCRdb's copy carries only in-frame clones and drops some. The data show about 33,000 clones, 72% seen once. The source was peripheral blood mononuclear cells (PBMCs), collected before the fourth cycle of nivolumab. All receptors come from a human donor with classical Hodgkin lymphoma. The CDR3 runs from the conserved cysteine through the conserved F or W. D genes are given only for firm matches. Where a row states a size, it is once, few, many or the class of an expanded clone; other rows omit it.

CDR3: CAWKGRSSYNEQFF
DNA: TGTGCCTGGAAAGGGAGGTCCTCCTACAATGAGCAGTTCTTC
size: -
D: -
J: TRBJ2-1
V: TRBV30

CDR3: CASSYSGGQDRRTYEQYF
DNA: TGTGCCAGCAGCTACTCCGGCGGACAGGACCGAAGGACCTACGAGCAGTACTTC
size: -
D: TRBD1
J: TRBJ2-7
V: TRBV9

CDR3: CASSQYGTGVNQPQHF
DNA: TGTGCCAGCAGCCAATACGGGACAGGAGTAAATCAGCCCCAGCATTTT
size: -
D: TRBD1
J: TRBJ1-5
V: TRBV27

CDR3: CASSPGTGIFYEQYF
DNA: TGTGCCAGCAGTCCGGGGACAGGGATCTTCTACGAGCAGTACTTC
size: -
D: TRBD1
J: TRBJ2-7
V: TRBV2

CDR3: CASRPRGHLEQFF
DNA: TGTGCCAGCAGGCCTAGGGGACACCTTGAGCAGTTCTTC
size: -
D: -
J: TRBJ2-1
V: TRBV6-5

CDR3: CASSRVLDPNTEAFF
DNA: TGTGCCAGCTCACGGGTTCTTGACCCCAACACTGAAGCTTTCTTT
size: -
D: -
J: TRBJ1-1
V: TRBV18

CDR3: CASRGSGNTIYF
DNA: TGTGCCAGTCGAGGGTCTGGAAACACCATATATTTT
size: -
D: -
J: TRBJ1-3
V: TRBV6-4

CDR3: CASSAGRAGANVLTF
DNA: TGTGCCAGCAGCGCAGGCAGGGCTGGGGCCAACGTCCTGACTTTC
size: -
D: -
J: TRBJ2-6
V: TRBV6-5

CDR3: CASSQEGTTNTEAFF
DNA: TGCGCCAGCAGCCAAGAGGGCACTACGAACACTGAAGCTTTCTTT
size: -
D: -
J: TRBJ1-1
V: TRBV4-3

CDR3: CASSSTSLVYNEQFF
DNA: TGTGCCAGCAGCTCCACTAGTTTAGTCTACAATGAGCAGTTCTTC
size: -
D: -
J: TRBJ2-1
V: TRBV7-9

CDR3: CASSITSGRAVEQFF
DNA: TGTGCCAGTAGTATCACTAGCGGGAGGGCCGTTGAGCAGTTCTTC
size: few
D: TRBD2
J: TRBJ2-1
V: TRBV19

CDR3: CASSTPGYGYTF
DNA: TGTGCCAGCAGTACCCCAGGGTATGGCTACACCTTC
size: -
D: -
J: TRBJ1-2
V: TRBV27

CDR3: CASTLGGVNEQFF
DNA: TGTGCCAGCACCCTGGGAGGGGTCAATGAGCAGTTCTTC
size: -
D: TRBD2
J: TRBJ2-1
V: TRBV28

CDR3: CAAFNSIVTGANVLTF
DNA: TGTGCCGCTTTCAATAGTATTGTGACTGGGGCCAACGTCCTGACTTTC
size: -
D: -
J: TRBJ2-6
V: TRBV10-3